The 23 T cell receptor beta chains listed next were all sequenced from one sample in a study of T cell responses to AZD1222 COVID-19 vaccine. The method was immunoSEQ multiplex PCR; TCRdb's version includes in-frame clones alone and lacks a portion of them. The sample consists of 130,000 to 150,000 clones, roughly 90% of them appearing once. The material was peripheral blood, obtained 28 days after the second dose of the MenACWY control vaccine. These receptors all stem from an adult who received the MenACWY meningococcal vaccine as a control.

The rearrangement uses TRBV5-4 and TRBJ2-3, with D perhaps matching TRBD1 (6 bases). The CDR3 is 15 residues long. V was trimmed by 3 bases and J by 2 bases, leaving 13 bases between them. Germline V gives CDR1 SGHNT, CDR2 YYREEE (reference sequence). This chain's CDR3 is CASSSYRDPTDTQYF. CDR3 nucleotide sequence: TGTGCCAGCAGCTCTTACAGGGATCCCACAGATACGCAGTATTTT.

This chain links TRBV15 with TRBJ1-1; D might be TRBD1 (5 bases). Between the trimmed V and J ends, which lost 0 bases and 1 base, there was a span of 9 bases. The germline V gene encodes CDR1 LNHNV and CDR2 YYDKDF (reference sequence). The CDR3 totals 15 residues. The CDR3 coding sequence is TGTGCCACCAGCAGAGAGGGGGAGCGGAACACTGAAGCTTTCTTT. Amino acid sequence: CATSREGERNTEAFF.

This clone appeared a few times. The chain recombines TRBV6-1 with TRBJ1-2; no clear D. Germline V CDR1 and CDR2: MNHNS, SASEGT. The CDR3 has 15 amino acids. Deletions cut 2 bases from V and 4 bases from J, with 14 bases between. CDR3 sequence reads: CASSERIGQAYGYTF. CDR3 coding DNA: TGTGCCAGCAGTGAAAGGATCGGGCAGGCCTATGGCTACACCTTC.

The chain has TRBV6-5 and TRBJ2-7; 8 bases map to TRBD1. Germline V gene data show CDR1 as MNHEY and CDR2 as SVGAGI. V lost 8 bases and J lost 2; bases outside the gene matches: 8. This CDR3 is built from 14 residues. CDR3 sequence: CASALGRGPYEQYF. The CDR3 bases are TGTGCCAGCGCTCTAGGCAGGGGGCCCTACGAGCAGTACTTC.

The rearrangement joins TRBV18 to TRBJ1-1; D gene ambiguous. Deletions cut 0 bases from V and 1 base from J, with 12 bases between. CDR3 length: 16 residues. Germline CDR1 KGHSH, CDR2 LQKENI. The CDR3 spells CASSPPSQRANTEAFF. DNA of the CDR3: TGTGCCAGCTCACCACCGAGTCAAAGGGCGAACACTGAAGCTTTCTTT.

The CDR3 nucleotides read TGTGCCAGCAGCGAGACAGGGTTCGAGCAGTACTTC. Translating gives CASSETGFEQYF. The gene calls are TRBV3-1 (or the pseudogene TRBV3-2) and TRBJ2-7, with 7 bases matching TRBD1. Losses at the gene ends were 5 bases for V and 6 bases for J; bases not matched to a gene: 4. The CDR3 is 12 residues long. Germline V gene lookup returns CDR1 LGHDT and CDR2 YNNKEL (reference sequence).

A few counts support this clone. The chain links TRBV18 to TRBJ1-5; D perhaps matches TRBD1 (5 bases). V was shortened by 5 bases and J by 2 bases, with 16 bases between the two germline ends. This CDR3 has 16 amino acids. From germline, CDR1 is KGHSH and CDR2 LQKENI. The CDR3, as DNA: TGTGCCAGCTCAGGGGCCTCCGGCAGGGGCAATCAGCCCCAGCATTTT. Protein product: CASSGASGRGNQPQHF.

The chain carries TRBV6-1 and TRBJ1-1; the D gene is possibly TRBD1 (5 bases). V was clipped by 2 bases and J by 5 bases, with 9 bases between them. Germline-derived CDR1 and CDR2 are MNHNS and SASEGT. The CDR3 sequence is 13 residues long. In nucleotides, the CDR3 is TGTGCCAGCAGTGAACGGGGGGTTACTGAAGCTTTCTTT. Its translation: CASSERGVTEAFF.

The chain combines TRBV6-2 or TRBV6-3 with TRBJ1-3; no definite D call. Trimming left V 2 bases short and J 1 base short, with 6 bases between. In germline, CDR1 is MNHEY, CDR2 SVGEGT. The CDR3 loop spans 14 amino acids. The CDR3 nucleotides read TGTGCCAGCAGTTACGGCCCATCTGGAAACACCATATATTTT. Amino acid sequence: CASSYGPSGNTIYF.

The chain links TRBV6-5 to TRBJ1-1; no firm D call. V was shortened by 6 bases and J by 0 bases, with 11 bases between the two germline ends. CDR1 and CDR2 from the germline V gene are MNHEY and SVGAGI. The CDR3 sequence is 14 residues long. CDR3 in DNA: TGTGCCAGCAGCACCTCTGAGATGAACACTGAAGCTTTCTTT. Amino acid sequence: CASSTSEMNTEAFF.

CDR3 protein: CASSLEVQETQYF. The CDR3 nucleotides are TGCGCCAGCAGCTTGGAGGTCCAAGAGACCCAGTACTTC. The chain links TRBV5-1 to TRBJ2-5; D unresolved. CDR1 and CDR2 (germline): SGHRS, YFSETQ. Trimming removed 0 bases from V and 1 base from J, with 4 bases in between. The CDR3 is 13 amino acids.

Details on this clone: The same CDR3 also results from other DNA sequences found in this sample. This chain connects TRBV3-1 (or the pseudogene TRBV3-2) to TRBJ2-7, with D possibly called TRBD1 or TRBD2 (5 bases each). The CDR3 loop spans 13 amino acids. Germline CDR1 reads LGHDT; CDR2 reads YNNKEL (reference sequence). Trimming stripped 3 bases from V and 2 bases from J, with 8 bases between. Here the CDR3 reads CASSHSGPYEQYF. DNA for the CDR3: TGTGCCAGCAGCCATTCGGGACCCTACGAGCAGTACTTC.

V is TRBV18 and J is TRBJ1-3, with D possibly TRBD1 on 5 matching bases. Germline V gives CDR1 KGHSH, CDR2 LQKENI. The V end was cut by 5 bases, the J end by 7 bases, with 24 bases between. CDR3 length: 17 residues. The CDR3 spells CASSLISGPERANTIYF. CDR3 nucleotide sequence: TGTGCCAGCTCATTAATTTCGGGACCCGAACGGGCGAACACCATATATTTT.

The CDR3 DNA reads TGCAGCGTTGTTCCCTCCTATGGGGGGAACACTGAAGCTTTCTTT. This sequence encodes CSVVPSYGGNTEAFF. The chain joins TRBV29-1 to TRBJ1-1; a weak D match, TRBD1 (5 bases). This CDR3 comprises 15 residues. CDR1 and CDR2 (germline): SQVTM, ANQGSEA. V was cut by 4 bases and J by 1 base, with 16 bases left in between. The full variable domain, its missing parts supplied by reference TRBV29-1 and TRBJ1-1, is SAVISQKPSRDICQRGTSLTIQCQVDSQVTMMFWYRQQPGQSLTLIATANQGSEATYESGFVIDKFPISRPNLTFSTLTVSNMSPEDSSIYLCSVVPSYGGNTEAFFGQGTRLTVV.

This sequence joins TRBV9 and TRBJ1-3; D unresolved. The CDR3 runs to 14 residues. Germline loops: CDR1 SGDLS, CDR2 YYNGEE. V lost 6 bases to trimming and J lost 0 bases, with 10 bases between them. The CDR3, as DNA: TGTGCCAGCAACAGTCCGAGCTCTGGAAACACCATATATTTT. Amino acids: CASNSPSSGNTIYF.

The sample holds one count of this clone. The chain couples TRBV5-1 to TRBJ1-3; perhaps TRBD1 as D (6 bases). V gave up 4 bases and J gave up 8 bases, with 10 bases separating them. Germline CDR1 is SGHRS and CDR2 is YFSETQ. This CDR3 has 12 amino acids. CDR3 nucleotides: TGCGCCAGCAGCGTATCAGGGGACACCATATATTTT. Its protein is CASSVSGDTIYF.

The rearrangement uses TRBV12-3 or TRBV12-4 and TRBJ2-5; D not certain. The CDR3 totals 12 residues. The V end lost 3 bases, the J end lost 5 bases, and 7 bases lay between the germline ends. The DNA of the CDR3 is TGTGCCAGCAGTTTTGAAGGGGAGACCCAGTACTTC. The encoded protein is CASSFEGETQYF.

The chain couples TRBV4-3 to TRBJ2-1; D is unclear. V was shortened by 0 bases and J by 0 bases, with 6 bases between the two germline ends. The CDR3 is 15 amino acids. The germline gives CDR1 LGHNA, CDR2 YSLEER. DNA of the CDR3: TGCGCCAGCAGCCAAGATGGAAACTCCTACAATGAGCAGTTCTTC. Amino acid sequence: CASSQDGNSYNEQFF.

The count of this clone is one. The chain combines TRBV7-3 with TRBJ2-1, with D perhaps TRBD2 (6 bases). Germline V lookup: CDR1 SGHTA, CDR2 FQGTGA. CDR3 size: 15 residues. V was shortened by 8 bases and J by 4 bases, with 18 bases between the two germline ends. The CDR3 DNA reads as TGTGCCAGCTCCCCGGGGCTAGCGATGTACAATGAGCAGTTCTTC. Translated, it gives CASSPGLAMYNEQFF. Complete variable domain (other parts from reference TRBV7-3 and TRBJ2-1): GAGVSQTPSNKVTEKGKYVELRCDPISGHTALYWYRQSLGQGPEFLIYFQGTGAADDSGLPNDRFFAVRPEGSVSTLKIQRTERGDSAVYLCASSPGLAMYNEQFFGPGTRLTVL.

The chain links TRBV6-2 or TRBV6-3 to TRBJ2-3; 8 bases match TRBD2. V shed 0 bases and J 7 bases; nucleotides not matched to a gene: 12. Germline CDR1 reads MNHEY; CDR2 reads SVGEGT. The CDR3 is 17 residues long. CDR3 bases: TGTGCCAGCAGTTACTCGTTACTCGGGAGGGTCGAACATACGCAGTATTTT. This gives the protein CASSYSLLGRVEHTQYF.

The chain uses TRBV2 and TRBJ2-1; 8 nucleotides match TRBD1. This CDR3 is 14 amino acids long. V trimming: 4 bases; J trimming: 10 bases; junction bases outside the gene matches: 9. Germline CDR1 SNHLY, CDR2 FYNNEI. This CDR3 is CASSAQGAFNEQFF. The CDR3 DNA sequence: TGTGCCAGCAGTGCTCAGGGGGCTTTTAACGAGCAGTTCTTC.

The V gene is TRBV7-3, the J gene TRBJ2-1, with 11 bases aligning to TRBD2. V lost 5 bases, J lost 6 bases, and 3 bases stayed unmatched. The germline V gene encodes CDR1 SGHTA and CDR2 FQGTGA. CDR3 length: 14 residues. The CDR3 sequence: CASSLLAGGNEQFF. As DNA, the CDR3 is TGTGCCAGCAGCCTCCTAGCGGGGGGCAATGAGCAGTTCTTC.

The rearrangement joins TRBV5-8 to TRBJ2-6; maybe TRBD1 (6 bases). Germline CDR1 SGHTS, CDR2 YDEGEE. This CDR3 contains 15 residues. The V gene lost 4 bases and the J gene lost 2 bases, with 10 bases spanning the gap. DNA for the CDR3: TGTGCCAGCAGCGGAGACAGGACTGGGGCCAACGTCCTGACTTTC. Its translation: CASSGDRTGANVLTF.